The subject of this entry is one T cell receptor (beta chain). Trimming cost V 1 base and J 0 bases, with 10 bases left between them. Looked up from germline, CDR1 is SGHAT and CDR2 is FQNNGV. The CDR3 runs to 16 residues. From blood CD8+ and CD4+ T cells, TCR beta sequences were generated. cDNA came from roughly 0.53 to 1 ug RNA primed by random hexamers. Across 54 Vbeta and 13 Jbeta, TCR beta CDR3 was amplified with immunoSEQ multiplex PCR. TCRdb called the immunoSEQ multiplex PCR reads again in MiXCR, with one record for every CDR3 protein. The data show some 200,000 distinct CDR3 sequences, around 95% seen once. This sample is part of a study of CD8 T cells in Susac syndrome.

The TCR sequence derives from a human donor with Susac syndrome. The source material was CD8+ T cells from PBMCs. The rearrangement joins TRBV11-2 to TRBJ2-1, with D perhaps matching TRBD1 (5 bases). The CDR3 loop reads CASSLATVSSYNEQFF. CDR3 DNA: TGTGCCAGCAGCTTAGCGACAGTGAGCTCCTACAATGAGCAGTTCTTC. The full variable domain, with the rest looked up from reference TRBV11-2 and TRBJ2-1, is EAGVAQSPRYKIIEKRQSVAFWCNPISGHATLYWYQQILGQGPKLLIQFQNNGVVDDSQLPKDRFSAERLKGVDSTLKIQPAKLEDSAVYLCASSLATVSSYNEQFFGPGTRLTVL.